Below are 20 T cell receptor beta chains sequenced from a single sample in a study of CD8 T cells in ankylosing spondylitis. TCRdb re-called the 5' RACE reads through MiXCR, storing one row per CDR3 protein. The profile shows roughly 150,000 distinct CDR3 sequences, under 35% of them singletons. Sequenced input: synovial fluid, either unsorted or a sorted T cell fraction (not recorded which). The receptors originated from a male donor with ankylosing spondylitis.

V is TRBV5-1 and J is TRBJ2-2; 7 positions agree with TRBD2. V shed 4 bases and J 6 bases; nucleotides not matched to a gene: 12. The CDR3 consists of 16 residues. The V gene's germline CDR1 is SGHRS and CDR2 YFSETQ. DNA for the CDR3: TGCGCCAGCAGCCAGCGGGGCCTTTTTGACGCCGGGGAGCTGTTTTTT. This sequence encodes CASSQRGLFDAGELFF.

The rearrangement uses TRBV5-5 and TRBJ2-2; TRBD2 is a possible D gene (5 bases). Between the trimmed V and J ends, which lost 4 bases and 1 base, there was a span of 8 bases. Germline V CDR1 and CDR2: SGHKS, YYEKEE (reference sequence). The CDR3 contains 14 residues. The CDR3 DNA is TGTGCCAGCAGCCATGGACTGAACACCGGGGAGCTGTTTTTT. It specifies CASSHGLNTGELFF.

The chain is built from TRBV20-1 and TRBJ2-1; D may be TRBD2 (6 bases). The V and J ends lost 4 bases and 10 bases respectively, with 20 bases between them. The CDR3 length is 14 residues. The germline V gene encodes CDR1 DFQATT and CDR2 SNEGSKA (reference sequence). This CDR3 is CSATPGGVRGEQFF. The CDR3 DNA follows: TGCAGTGCTACCCCGGGCGGGGTTCGTGGCGAGCAGTTCTTC.

This clonotype appeared many times. The chain recombines TRBV7-2 with TRBJ1-5; tentative D call: TRBD1 (6 bases). Between the trimmed V and J ends, which lost 4 bases and 6 bases, there was a span of 16 bases. The CDR3 length is 15 residues. The germline gives CDR1 SGHTA, CDR2 FQGNSA. The CDR3 sequence: CASSSGGLRGQPQHF. The CDR3 coding sequence is TGTGCCAGCAGCTCCGGGGGTCTCAGGGGTCAGCCCCAGCATTTT.

The chain links TRBV20-1 to TRBJ2-7, with D perhaps matching TRBD2 (6 bases). Between the trimmed V and J ends, which lost 5 bases and 0 bases, there was a span of 14 bases. This CDR3 is built from 14 residues. Germline V gene lookup returns CDR1 DFQATT and CDR2 SNEGSKA (reference sequence). CDR3 in DNA: TGCAGTGCTCGCGGGACCTTGAACTCCTACGAGCAGTACTTC. Amino acids: CSARGTLNSYEQYF.

In nucleotides, the CDR3 is TGTGCCAGCAGCCCTAGCGGGAGGGAGAATGAGCAGTTCTTC. Translated, it gives CASSPSGRENEQFF. The chain carries TRBV28 and TRBJ2-1; TRBD2 matches at 12 bases. From germline, CDR1 is MDHEN and CDR2 SYDVKM. J was trimmed by 7 bases and V by 6 bases; bases with no gene match: 4. The CDR3 has 14 amino acids.

This clonotype has a count of ten or more. This sequence joins TRBV12-3 or TRBV12-4 and TRBJ1-1; 8 bases map to TRBD1. The length of the CDR3 is 17 residues. The V segment lost 4 bases and the J segment 0 bases; nucleotides outside the gene matches: 10. The CDR3 DNA follows: TGTGCCAGCAGTTCAAACCGACAGGGGAAGATGAACACTGAAGCTTTCTTT. Its translation is CASSSNRQGKMNTEAFF.

The V call is TRBV20-1, the J call TRBJ2-3; 8 nucleotides align to TRBD2. Trimming took 6 bases from V and 2 from J; bases not matched to a gene: 10. This CDR3 is 15 amino acids long. Germline assignment: CDR1 DFQATT and CDR2 SNEGSKA (reference sequence). This CDR3 is CSAKKGGGNTDTQYF. The CDR3, as DNA: TGCAGTGCAAAGAAGGGCGGGGGGAACACAGATACGCAGTATTTT.

The chain carries TRBV29-1 and TRBJ2-1; D gene uncertain. Germline V gives CDR1 SQVTM, CDR2 ANQGSEA. The CDR3 is 14 residues long. V gave up 4 bases and J gave up 0 bases, with 10 bases separating them. The CDR3 sequence is CSVGGLDSYNEQFF. The CDR3 DNA sequence: TGCAGCGTTGGTGGGCTCGACTCCTACAATGAGCAGTTCTTC.

This clonotype was counted a few times. The J gene is TRBJ2-5, the V gene TRBV2, with 9 bases that match TRBD2. J lost 3 bases, V lost 7 bases, and 6 bases had no gene match. This CDR3 contains 14 residues. CDR1 and CDR2 from the germline V gene are SNHLY and FYNNEI. CDR3 nucleotide sequence: TGTGCCAGCAACCCCCTAGCGGGGAAAGAGACCCAGTACTTC. It yields the protein CASNPLAGKETQYF.

V gene TRBV25-1 combines with J gene TRBJ2-5; a possible D gene is TRBD1 (5 bases). The CDR3 is 14 residues long. Germline V gene lookup returns CDR1 MGHDK and CDR2 SYGVNS. V lost 3 bases and J lost 6, with 14 bases in between. The CDR3 reads CASSETFQGKTQYF. CDR3 in DNA: TGTGCCAGCAGTGAGACCTTCCAGGGAAAGACCCAGTACTTC.

V is TRBV13 and J is TRBJ2-2, with 8 bases aligning to TRBD2. The CDR3 length is 13 residues. In germline, CDR1 is PRHDT, CDR2 FYEKMQ (reference sequence). The trim removed 7 bases at V and 6 bases at J, leaving 4 bases unmatched. This CDR3 is CASKRGLAGELFF. DNA of the CDR3: TGTGCCAGCAAGCGGGGGCTCGCCGGGGAGCTGTTTTTT.

The V gene is TRBV5-1, the J gene TRBJ2-7; a possible D gene is TRBD2 (6 bases). Looked up from germline, CDR1 is SGHRS and CDR2 is YFSETQ. The V end was cut by 1 base, the J end by 6 bases, with 14 bases between. The CDR3 runs 14 residues. CDR3 sequence: CASSLSGEPAEQYF. As DNA, the CDR3 is TGCGCCAGCAGCTTGTCGGGAGAACCGGCCGAGCAGTACTTC. Together with reference TRBV5-1 and TRBJ2-7, the CDR3 gives the full variable domain: KAGVTQTPRYLIKTRGQQVTLSCSPISGHRSVSWYQQTPGQGLQFLFEYFSETQRNKGNFPGRFSGRQFSNSRSEMNVSTLELGDSALYLCASSLSGEPAEQYFGPGTRLTVT.

This clonotype was recorded once. A much larger clone sits a single nucleotide away, making a read error possible. V usage is TRBV5-1 and J usage is TRBJ2-7; D uncertain. The germline V gene has CDR1 SGHRS and CDR2 YFSETQ. CDR3 size: 13 residues. The CDR3 sequence is CARSPLQVYEQYF. CDR3 nucleotides: TGCGCCCGCAGCCCCCTCCAAGTTTACGAGCAGTACTTC.

This clonotype was observed many times. V usage is TRBV18 and J usage is TRBJ1-5; perhaps TRBD1 as D (5 bases). The V and J ends lost 2 bases and 5 bases respectively, with 7 bases between them. The germline gives CDR1 KGHSH, CDR2 LQKENI. The CDR3 has 13 amino acids. CDR3 protein: CASSPGGDQPQHF. For the CDR3, the DNA is TGTGCCAGCTCACCAGGGGGGGATCAGCCCCAGCATTTT.

V gene TRBV20-1 combines with J gene TRBJ1-1; D may be TRBD1 (5 bases). The CDR3 is 13 residues long. The germline V gene has CDR1 DFQATT and CDR2 SNEGSKA (reference sequence). Trimming cost V 6 bases and J 4 bases, with 15 bases left between them. CDR3 sequence (DNA): TGCAGTGCCTTAAATTTGGGGGGCACTGAAGCTTTCTTT. Translated: CSALNLGGTEAFF.

V and J are TRBV4-2 and TRBJ1-2; D unclear. This CDR3 is 14 amino acids long. Trimming took 1 base from V and 1 from J, leaving 7 bases between them. Per the germline V gene, CDR1 is LGHNA and CDR2 is YNFKEQ. CDR3 nucleotides: TGTGCCAGCAGCCAAGTCGGAGATAACTATGGCTACACCTTC. It translates to CASSQVGDNYGYTF.

This clonotype was found a few times. The J gene is TRBJ2-7, the V gene TRBV4-2; D ambiguous. CDR1 and CDR2 from the germline V gene are LGHNA and YNFKEQ. The CDR3 runs to 17 residues. Trimming took off 0 bases at V and 7 bases at J, with 22 bases between the two ends. The CDR3 bases are TGTGCCAGCAGCCAAGATGTTGGGCTTCCAACGGCGCGGGAGCAGTACTTC. Its translation is CASSQDVGLPTAREQYF.

The V and J genes are TRBV24-1 and TRBJ2-3, with unresolved D. CDR3 size: 14 residues. V was trimmed by 2 bases and J by 11 bases, leaving 16 bases between them. Germline loops: CDR1 KGHDR, CDR2 SFDVKD. In nucleotides, the CDR3 is TGTGCCACCAGTGATTCGGAGTCCGCCGCTGGGCAGTATTTT. It translates to CATSDSESAAGQYF.

The chain joins TRBV2 to TRBJ2-1; the match to TRBD2 covers 12 bases. Per the germline V gene, CDR1 is SNHLY and CDR2 is FYNNEI. The CDR3 runs to 14 residues. The junction had 6 bases not matched to a gene; V was cut back by 6 bases and J by 9 bases. The CDR3 nucleotides are TGTGCCAGCAGACTAGCGGGAGGAAACGGTGAGCAGTTCTTC. The encoded protein is CASRLAGGNGEQFF.